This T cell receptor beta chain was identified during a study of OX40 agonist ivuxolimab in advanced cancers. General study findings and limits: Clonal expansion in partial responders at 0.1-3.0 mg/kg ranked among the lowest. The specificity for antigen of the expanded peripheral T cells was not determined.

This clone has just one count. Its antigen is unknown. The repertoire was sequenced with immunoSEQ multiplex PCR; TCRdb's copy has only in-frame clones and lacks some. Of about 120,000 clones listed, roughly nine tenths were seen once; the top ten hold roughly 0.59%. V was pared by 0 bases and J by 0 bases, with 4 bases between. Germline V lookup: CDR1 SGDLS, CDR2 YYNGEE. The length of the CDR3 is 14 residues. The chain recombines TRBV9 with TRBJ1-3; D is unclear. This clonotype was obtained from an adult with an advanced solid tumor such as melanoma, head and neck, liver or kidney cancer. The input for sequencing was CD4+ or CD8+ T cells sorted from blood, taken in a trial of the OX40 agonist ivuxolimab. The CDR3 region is CASSVEISGNTIYF. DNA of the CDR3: TGTGCCAGCAGCGTAGAAATCTCTGGAAACACCATATATTTT.